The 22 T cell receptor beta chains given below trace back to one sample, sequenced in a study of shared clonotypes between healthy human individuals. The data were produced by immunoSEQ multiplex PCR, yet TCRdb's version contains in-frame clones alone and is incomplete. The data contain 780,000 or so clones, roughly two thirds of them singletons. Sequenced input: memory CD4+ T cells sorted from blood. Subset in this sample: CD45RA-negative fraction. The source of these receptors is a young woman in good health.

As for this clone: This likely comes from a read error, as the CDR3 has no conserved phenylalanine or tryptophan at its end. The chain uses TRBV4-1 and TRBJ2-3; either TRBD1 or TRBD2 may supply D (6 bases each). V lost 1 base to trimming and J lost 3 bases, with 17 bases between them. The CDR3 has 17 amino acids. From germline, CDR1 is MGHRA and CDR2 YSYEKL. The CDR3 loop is CASSQALRQEGTDTQYL. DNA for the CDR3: TGCGCCAGCAGCCAAGCTTTGAGACAGGAGGGGACAGATACGCAGTATCTT.

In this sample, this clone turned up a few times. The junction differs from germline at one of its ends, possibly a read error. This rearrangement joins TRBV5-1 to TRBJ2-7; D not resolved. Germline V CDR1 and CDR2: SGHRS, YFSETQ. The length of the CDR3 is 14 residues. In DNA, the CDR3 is TGCGCCAGCAGCTTGGCCAGTTACTCCCACGAGCAGTACTTC. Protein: CASSLASYSHEQYF.

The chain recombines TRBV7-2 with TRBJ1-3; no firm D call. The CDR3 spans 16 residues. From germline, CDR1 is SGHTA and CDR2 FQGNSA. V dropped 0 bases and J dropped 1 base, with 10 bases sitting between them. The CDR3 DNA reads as TGTGCCAGCAGCTTAGCGTTGAAAAGTTCTGGAAACACCATATATTTT. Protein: CASSLALKSSGNTIYF. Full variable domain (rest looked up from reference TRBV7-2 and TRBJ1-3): GAGVSQSPSNKVTEKGKDVELRCDPISGHTALYWYRQSLGQGLEFLIYFQGNSAPDKSGLPSDRFSAERTGGSVSTLTIQRTQQEDSAVYLCASSLALKSSGNTIYFGEGSWLTVV.

The CDR3 sequence is CASSPSRDGSLIYGYTF. In DNA form, the CDR3 reads TGCGCCAGCAGTCCAAGTCGGGACGGTTCCCTGATTTATGGCTACACCTTC. V and J are TRBV4-1 and TRBJ1-2; maybe TRBD1 (5 bases). Germline V gene data show CDR1 as MGHRA and CDR2 as YSYEKL. The CDR3 is made up of 17 amino acids. Trimming removed 6 bases from V and 5 bases from J, with 25 bases in between.

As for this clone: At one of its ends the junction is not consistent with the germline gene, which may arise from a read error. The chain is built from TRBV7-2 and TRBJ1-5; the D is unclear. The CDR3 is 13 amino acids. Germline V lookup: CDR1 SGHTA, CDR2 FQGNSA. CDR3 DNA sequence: TGTGCCAGCACCTTAGGCAGGAATCAGCCCCAGCATTTT. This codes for CASTLGRNQPQHF.

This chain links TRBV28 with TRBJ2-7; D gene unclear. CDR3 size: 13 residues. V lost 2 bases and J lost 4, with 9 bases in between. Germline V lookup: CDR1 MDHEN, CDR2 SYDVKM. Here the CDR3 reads CASSLPARYEQYF. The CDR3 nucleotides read TGTGCCAGCAGTTTACCGGCTAGGTACGAGCAGTACTTC.

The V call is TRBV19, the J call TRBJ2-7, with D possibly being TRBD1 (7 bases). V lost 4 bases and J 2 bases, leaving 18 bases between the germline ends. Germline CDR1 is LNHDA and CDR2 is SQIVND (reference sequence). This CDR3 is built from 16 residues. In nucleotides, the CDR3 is TGTGCCAGTAGTAAGGGTAACAGGGGAGGACCCTACGAGCAGTACTTC. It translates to CASSKGNRGGPYEQYF.

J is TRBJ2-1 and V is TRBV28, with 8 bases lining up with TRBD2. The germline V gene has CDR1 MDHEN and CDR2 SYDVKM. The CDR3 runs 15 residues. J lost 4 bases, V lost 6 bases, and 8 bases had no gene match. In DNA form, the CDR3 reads TGTGCCAGCAGACCGGGGGGGAGTAGGTACAATGAGCAGTTCTTC. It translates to CASRPGGSRYNEQFF.

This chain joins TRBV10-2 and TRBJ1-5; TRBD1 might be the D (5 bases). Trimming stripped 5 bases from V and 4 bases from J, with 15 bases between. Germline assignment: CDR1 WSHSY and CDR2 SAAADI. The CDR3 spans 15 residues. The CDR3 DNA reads TGCGCCAGCAGTCGGGACGGAGAGTCTAATCAGCCCCAGCATTTT. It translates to CASSRDGESNQPQHF.

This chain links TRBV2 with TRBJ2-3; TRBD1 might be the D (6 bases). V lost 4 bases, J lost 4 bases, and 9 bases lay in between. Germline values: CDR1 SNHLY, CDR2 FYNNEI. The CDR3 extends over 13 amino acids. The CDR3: CASSVEGADTQYF. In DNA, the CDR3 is TGTGCCAGCAGTGTTGAGGGGGCAGATACGCAGTATTTT.

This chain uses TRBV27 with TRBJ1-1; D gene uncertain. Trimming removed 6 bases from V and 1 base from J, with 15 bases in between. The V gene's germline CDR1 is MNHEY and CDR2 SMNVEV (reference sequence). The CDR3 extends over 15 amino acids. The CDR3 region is CASRARRIANTEAFF. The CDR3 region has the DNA TGTGCCAGCAGAGCCCGACGGATCGCGAACACTGAAGCTTTCTTT.

The CDR3 nucleotides read TGTGCCAGCGGACAGCACAGGGGGAACACCGGGGAGCTGTTTTTT. It encodes CASGQHRGNTGELFF. The V and J genes are TRBV28 and TRBJ2-2; 7 bases align to TRBD1. The length of the CDR3 is 15 residues. CDR1 MDHEN and CDR2 SYDVKM come from the germline V gene. V shed 8 bases, J shed 1 base, and the junction held 7 bases outside the gene matches.

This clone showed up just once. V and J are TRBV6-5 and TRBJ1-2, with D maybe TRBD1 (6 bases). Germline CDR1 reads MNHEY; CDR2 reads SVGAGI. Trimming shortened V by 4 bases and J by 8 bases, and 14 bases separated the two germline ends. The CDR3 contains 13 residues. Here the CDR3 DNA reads TGTGCCAGCAGTTCCGGGGGGGCGGTGGGCTACACCTTC. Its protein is CASSSGGAVGYTF.

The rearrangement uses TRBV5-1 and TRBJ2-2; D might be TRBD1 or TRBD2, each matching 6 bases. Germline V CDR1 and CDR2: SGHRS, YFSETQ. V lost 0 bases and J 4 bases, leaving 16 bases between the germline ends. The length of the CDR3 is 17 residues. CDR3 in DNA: TGCGCCAGCAGCTTGGTGGTTACGGGGGCGAGCACCGGGGAGCTGTTTTTT. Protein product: CASSLVVTGASTGELFF.

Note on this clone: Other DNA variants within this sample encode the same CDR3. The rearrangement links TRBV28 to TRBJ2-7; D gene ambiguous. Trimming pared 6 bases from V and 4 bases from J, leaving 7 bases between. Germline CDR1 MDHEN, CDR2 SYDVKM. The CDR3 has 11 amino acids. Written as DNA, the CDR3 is TGTGCCAGCAGCTTACGGTACGAGCAGTACTTC. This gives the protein CASSLRYEQYF.

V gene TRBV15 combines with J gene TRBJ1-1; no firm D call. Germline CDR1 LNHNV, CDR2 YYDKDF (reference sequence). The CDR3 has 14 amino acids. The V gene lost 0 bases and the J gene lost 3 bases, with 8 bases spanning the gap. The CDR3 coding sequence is TGTGCCACCAGCAGAGATTTTACGGACACTGAAGCTTTCTTT. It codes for CATSRDFTDTEAFF.

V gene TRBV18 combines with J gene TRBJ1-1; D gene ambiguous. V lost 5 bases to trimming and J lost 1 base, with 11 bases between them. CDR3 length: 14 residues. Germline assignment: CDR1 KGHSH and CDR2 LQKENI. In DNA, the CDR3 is TGTGCCAGCTCAACTGCCACACAGAACACTGAAGCTTTCTTT. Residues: CASSTATQNTEAFF.

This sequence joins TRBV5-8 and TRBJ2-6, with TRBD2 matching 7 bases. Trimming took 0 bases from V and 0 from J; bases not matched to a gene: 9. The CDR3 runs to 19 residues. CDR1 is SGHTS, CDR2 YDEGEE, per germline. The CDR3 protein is CASSLAASGIRSGANVLTF. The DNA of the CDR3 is TGTGCCAGCAGCTTGGCGGCTAGCGGAATCCGCTCTGGGGCCAACGTCCTGACTTTC. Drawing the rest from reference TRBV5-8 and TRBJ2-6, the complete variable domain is EAGVTQSPTHLIKTRGQQATLRCSPISGHTSVYWYQQALGLGLQFLLWYDEGEERNRGNFPPRFSGRQFPNYSSELNVNALELEDSALYLCASSLAASGIRSGANVLTFGAGSRLTVL.

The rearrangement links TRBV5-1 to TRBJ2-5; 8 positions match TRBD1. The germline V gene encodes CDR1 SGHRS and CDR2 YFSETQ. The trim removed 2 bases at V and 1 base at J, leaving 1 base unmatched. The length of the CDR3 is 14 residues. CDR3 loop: CASSFGQGQETQYF. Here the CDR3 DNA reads TGCGCCAGCAGCTTCGGACAGGGCCAAGAGACCCAGTACTTC.

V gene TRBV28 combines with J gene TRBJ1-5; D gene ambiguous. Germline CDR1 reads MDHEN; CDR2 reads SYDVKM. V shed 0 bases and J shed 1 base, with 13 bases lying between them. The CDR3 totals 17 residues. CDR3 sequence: CASSLWRAEESNQPQHF. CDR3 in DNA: TGTGCCAGCAGTTTATGGCGGGCAGAGGAAAGCAATCAGCCCCAGCATTTT.

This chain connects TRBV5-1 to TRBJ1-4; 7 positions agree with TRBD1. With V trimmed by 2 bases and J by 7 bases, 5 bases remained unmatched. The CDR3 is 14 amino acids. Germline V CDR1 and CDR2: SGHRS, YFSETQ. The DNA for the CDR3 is TGCGCCAGCAGCTTAGGGGGCCCGGGTGAAAAACTGTTTTTT. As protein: CASSLGGPGEKLFF.

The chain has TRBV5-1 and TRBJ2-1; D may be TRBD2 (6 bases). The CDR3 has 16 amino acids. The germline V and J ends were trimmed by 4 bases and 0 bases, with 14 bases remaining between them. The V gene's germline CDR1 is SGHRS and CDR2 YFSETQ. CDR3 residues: CASSPYTSSSYNEQFF. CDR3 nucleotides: TGCGCCAGCAGCCCCTACACTAGCAGCTCCTACAATGAGCAGTTCTTC.